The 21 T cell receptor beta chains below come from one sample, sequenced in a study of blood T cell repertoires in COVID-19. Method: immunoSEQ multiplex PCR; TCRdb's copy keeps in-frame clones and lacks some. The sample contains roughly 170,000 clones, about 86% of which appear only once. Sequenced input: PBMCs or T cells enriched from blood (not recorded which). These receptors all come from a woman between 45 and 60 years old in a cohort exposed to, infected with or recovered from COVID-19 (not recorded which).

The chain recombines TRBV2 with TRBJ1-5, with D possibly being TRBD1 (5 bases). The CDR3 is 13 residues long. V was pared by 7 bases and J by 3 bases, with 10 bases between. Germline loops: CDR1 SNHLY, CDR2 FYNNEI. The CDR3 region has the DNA TGTGCCAGCACCAGGGTCCCCAATCAGCCCCAGCATTTT. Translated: CASTRVPNQPQHF.

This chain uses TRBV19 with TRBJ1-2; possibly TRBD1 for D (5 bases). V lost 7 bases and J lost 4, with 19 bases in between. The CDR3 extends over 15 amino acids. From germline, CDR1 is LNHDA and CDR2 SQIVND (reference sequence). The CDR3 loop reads CASNGRGGKSYGYTF. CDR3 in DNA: TGTGCCAGTAACGGGAGGGGCGGGAAAAGCTATGGCTACACCTTC.

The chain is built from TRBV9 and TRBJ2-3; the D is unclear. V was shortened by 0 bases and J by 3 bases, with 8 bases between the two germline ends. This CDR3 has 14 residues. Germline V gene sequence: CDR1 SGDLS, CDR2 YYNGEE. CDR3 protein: CASSVGLSTDTQYF. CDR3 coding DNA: TGTGCCAGCAGCGTAGGTTTGTCAACAGATACGCAGTATTTT. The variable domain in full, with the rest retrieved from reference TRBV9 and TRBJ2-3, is DSGVTQTPKHLITATGQRVTLRCSPRSGDLSVYWYQQSLDQGLQFLIQYYNGEERAKGNILERFSAQQFPDLHSELNLSSLELGDSALYFCASSVGLSTDTQYFGPGTRLTVL.

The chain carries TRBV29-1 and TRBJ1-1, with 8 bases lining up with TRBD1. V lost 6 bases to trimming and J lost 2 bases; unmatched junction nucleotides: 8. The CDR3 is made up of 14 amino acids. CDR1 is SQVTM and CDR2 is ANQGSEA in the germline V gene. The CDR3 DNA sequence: TGCAGCGTCCCTGGACAGGGAGGAAACACTGAAGCTTTCTTT. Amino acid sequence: CSVPGQGGNTEAFF.

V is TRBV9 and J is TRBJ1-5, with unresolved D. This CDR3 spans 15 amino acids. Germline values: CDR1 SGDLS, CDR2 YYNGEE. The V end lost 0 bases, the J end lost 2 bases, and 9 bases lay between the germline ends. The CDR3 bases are TGTGCCAGCAGCGTAGAACCAGGTGGCAATCAGCCCCAGCATTTT. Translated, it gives CASSVEPGGNQPQHF.

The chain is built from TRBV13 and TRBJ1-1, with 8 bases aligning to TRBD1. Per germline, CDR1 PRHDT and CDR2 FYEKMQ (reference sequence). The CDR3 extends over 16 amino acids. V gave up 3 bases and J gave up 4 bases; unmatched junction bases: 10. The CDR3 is CASSFYDRTGGTEAFF. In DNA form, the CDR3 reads TGTGCCAGCAGCTTTTACGACAGAACAGGGGGCACTGAAGCTTTCTTT.

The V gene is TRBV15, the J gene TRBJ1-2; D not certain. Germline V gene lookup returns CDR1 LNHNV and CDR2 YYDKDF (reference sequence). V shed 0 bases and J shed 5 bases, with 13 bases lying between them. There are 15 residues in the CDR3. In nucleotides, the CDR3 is TGTGCCACCAGCAGAGAGGTAGGAGTGGCTTATGGCTACACCTTC. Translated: CATSREVGVAYGYTF.

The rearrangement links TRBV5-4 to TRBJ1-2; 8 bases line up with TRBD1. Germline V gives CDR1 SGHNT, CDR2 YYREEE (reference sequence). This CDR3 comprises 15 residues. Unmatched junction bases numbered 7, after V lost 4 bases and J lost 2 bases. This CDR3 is CASSSTGGRNYGYTF. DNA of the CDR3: TGTGCCAGCAGCAGTACAGGGGGGCGGAACTATGGCTACACCTTC.

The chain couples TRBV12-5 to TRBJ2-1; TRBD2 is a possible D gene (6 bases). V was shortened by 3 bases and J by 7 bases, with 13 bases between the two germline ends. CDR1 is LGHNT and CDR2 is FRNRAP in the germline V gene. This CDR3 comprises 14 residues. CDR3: CASGLSRDSNEQFF. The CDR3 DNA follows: TGTGCTAGTGGTTTATCGCGGGATAGTAATGAGCAGTTCTTC. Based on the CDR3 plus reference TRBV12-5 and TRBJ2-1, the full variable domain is DARVTQTPRHKVTEMGQEVTMRCQPILGHNTVFWYRQTMMQGLELLAYFRNRAPLDDSGMPKDRFSAEMPDATLATLKIQPSEPRDSAVYFCASGLSRDSNEQFFGPGTRLTVL.

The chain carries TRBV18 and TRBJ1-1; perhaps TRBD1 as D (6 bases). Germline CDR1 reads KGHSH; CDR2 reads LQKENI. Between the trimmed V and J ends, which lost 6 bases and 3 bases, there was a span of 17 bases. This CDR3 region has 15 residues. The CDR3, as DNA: TGTGCCAGCTCCCCCTGGGGGGGCTTGGACACTGAAGCTTTCTTT. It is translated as CASSPWGGLDTEAFF. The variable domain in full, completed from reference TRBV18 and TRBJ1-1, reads NAGVMQNPRHLVRRRGQEARLRCSPMKGHSHVYWYRQLPEEGLKFMVYLQKENIIDESGMPKERFSAEFPKEGPSILRIQQVVRGDSAAYFCASSPWGGLDTEAFFGQGTRLTVV.

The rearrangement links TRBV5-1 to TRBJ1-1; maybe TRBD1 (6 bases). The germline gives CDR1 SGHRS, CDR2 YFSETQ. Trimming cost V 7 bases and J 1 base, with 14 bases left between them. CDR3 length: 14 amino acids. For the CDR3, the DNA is TGCGCCAGCTGCGGGGGCCCCGGGAACACTGAAGCTTTCTTT. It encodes CASCGGPGNTEAFF.

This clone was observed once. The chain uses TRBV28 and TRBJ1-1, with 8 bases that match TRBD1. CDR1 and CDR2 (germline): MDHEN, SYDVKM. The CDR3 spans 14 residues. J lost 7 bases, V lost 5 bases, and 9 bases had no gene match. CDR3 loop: CASSTTDRVFEAFF. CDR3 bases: TGTGCCAGCAGTACAACGGACAGGGTCTTTGAAGCTTTCTTT.

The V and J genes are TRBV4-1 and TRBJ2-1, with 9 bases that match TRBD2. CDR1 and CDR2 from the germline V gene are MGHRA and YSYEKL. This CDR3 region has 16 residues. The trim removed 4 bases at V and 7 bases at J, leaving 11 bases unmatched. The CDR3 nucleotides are TGCGCCAGCAGCCTTACCGGGACTAGCAGCTTTAATGAGCAGTTCTTC. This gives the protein CASSLTGTSSFNEQFF.

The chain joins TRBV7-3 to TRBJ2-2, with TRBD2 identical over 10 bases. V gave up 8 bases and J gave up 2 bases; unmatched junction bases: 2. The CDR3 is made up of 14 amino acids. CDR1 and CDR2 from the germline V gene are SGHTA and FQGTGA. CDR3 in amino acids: CASGLAVNTGELFF. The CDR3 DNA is TGTGCCAGCGGACTAGCGGTAAACACCGGGGAGCTGTTTTTT.

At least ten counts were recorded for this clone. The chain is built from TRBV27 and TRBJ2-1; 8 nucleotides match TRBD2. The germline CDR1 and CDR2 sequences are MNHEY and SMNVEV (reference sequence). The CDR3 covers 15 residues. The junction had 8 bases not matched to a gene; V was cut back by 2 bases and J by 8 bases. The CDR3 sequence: CASSLADGRVDEQFF. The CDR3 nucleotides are TGTGCCAGCAGTTTAGCCGACGGGAGGGTCGATGAGCAGTTCTTC.

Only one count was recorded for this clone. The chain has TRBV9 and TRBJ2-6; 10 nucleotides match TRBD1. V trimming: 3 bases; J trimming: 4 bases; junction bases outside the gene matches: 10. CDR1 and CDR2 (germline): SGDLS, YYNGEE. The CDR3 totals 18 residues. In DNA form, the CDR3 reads TGTGCCAGCAGCGCAATCGGGACAGGGGTTTCCGGGGCCAACGTCCTGACTTTC. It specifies CASSAIGTGVSGANVLTF.

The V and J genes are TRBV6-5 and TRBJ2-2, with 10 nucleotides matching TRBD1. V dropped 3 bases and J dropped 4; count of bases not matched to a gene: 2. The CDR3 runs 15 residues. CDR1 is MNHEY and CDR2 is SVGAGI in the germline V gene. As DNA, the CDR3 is TGTGCCAGCAGTTATCGACAGGGGGCCACCGGGGAGCTGTTTTTT. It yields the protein CASSYRQGATGELFF.

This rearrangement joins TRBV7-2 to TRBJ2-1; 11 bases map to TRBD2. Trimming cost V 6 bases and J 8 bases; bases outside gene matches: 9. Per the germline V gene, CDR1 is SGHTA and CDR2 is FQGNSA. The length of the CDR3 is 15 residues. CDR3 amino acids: CASRITSGSQYEQFF. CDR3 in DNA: TGTGCCAGCAGAATAACTAGCGGGAGTCAGTATGAGCAGTTCTTC.

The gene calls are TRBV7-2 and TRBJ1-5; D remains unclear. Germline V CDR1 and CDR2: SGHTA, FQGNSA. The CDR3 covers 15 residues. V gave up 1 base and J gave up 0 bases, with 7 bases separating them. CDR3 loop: CASSLGRYSNQPQHF. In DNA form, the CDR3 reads TGTGCCAGCAGCTTAGGCAGATATAGCAATCAGCCCCAGCATTTT. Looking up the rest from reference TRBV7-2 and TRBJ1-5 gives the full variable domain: GAGVSQSPSNKVTEKGKDVELRCDPISGHTALYWYRQSLGQGLEFLIYFQGNSAPDKSGLPSDRFSAERTGGSVSTLTIQRTQQEDSAVYLCASSLGRYSNQPQHFGDGTRLSIL.

The chain's CDR3 is CSVEVAGGTETQYF. The DNA of the CDR3 is TGCAGCGTTGAAGTCGCCGGGGGGACAGAGACCCAGTACTTC. The gene calls are TRBV29-1 and TRBJ2-5; TRBD2 matches 7 bases. Unmatched junction bases numbered 6, after V lost 1 base and J lost 4 bases. The CDR3 is made up of 14 amino acids. The germline V gene has CDR1 SQVTM and CDR2 ANQGSEA.

The CDR3 bases are TGTGCCATCAGCACTGCTGTGAGCTCTGGAAACACCATATATTTT. Its protein is CAISTAVSSGNTIYF. This chain links TRBV10-3 with TRBJ1-3, with D unclear. V lost 6 bases to trimming and J lost 0 bases, with 12 bases between them. Germline CDR1 reads ENHRY; CDR2 reads SYGVKD. CDR3 length: 15 amino acids.